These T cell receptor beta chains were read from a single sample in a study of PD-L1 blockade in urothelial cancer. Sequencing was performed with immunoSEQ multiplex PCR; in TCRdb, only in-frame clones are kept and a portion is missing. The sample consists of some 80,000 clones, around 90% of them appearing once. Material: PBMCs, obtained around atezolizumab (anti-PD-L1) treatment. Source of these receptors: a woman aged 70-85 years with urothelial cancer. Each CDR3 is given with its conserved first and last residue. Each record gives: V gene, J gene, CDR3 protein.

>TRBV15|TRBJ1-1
CATRNTGGGSTEAFF
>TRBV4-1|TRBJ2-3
CASSQQPGLALHTQYF
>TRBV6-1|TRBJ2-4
CASSLPENIQYF
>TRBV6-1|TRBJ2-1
CASSEGPGETYNEQFF
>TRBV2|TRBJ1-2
CASKPMDGQYYGYTF
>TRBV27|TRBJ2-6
CASSPGDRGGSGANVLTF
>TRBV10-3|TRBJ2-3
CAISDGQGTSGTDTQYF
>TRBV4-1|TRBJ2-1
CASSPHGRGLYEQFF
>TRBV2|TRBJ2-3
CASNNQGTAVLGDTQYF
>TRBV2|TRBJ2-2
CASSLSGVRPGELFF
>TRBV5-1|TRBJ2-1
CASSWSGLAGNEQFF
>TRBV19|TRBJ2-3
CASRQAGGPDTQYF
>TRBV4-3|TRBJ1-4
CASSQVGTVNEKLFF
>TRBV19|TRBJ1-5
CASSIVWGVQHF
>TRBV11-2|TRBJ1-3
CASSGHLSSGNTIYF
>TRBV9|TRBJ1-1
CASSVGRDRVNTEAFF
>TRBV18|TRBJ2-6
CASSREDISSGANVLTF
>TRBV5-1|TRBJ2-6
CASSFSGANVLTF
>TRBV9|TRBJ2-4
CASSEGTGWNIQYF
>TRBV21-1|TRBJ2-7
CASSKGKCRDRGLYSYEQYF
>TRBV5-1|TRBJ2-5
CASSWGYGTGNGETQYF
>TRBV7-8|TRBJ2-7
CASSAGTGHQYF
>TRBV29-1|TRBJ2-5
CSVGQVNQETQYF
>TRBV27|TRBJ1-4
CASSFGIAANEKLFF
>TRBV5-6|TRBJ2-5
CASSLSGRKETQYF
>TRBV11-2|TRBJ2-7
CASSLDSSYEQYF
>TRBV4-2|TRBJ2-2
CASSQGTSTANTGELFF
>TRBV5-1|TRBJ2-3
CASSLDGGMPDTQYF
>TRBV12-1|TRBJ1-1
CASSFGTGRRLNTEAFF
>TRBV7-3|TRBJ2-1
CASSLTGLPAHEQFF
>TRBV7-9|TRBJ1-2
CASSLGWGQGGNNYGYTF
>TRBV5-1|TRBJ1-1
CASTRDRDTEAFF
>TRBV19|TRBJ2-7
CASSINGEAYEQYF
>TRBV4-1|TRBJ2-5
CASSQEGTVQETQYF
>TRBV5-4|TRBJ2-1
CASSGHTSGRAFNEQFF
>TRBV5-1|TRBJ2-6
CASSLDRVSGANVLTF
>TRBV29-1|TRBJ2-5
CSVGRDYQETQYF
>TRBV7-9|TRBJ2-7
CASSPAGQGWNEQYF
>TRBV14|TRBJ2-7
CASKKYSGHEQYF
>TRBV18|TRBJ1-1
CASSPLRDIFTEAFF
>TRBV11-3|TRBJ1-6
CASSQGGDGSPLHF
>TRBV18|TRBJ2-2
CASSPVIAGGTGELFF
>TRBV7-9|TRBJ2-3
CASSYDYYTDTQYF
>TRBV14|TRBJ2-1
CASSPLAGSYNEQFF
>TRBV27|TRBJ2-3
CASSFEGAGDTQYF
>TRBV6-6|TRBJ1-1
CASKGAQGYLITEAFF
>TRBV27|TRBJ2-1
CASSFPGGYNEQFF
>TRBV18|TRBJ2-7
CASSPLQASEQYF
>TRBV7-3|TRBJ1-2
CASSLNGQVGYTF
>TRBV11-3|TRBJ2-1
CASSSAPADNEQFF
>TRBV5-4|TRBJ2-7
CASSSKDRAKYEQYF
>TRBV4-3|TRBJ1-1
CASSTHRAEAFF
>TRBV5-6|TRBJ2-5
CASRSATSGHYPGETQYF